Reported below is one TCR beta chain. These data belong to a study of T and B cells in COVID-19 patients. This CDR3 comprises 17 residues. V gave up 0 bases and J gave up 2 bases; unmatched junction bases: 6. Per germline, CDR1 SGHNT and CDR2 YYREEE (reference sequence). TRB rearrangements were amplified by multiplex PCR with BIOMED2 TRB-A/B primers. Via MiXCR, TCRdb re-called the multiplex PCR reads, giving one row per CDR3 protein. In the table there are approximately 6,400 distinct CDR3 sequences, about a quarter of which are singletons. From blood, about 250-550 ng of genomic DNA served as TRB template.

This clonotype was sampled from a human donor with active COVID-19. Sequencing used blood. The chain recombines TRBV5-4 with TRBJ2-3; TRBD2 agrees at 10 bases. CDR3 region: CASSLGLAGAFTDTQYF. In DNA, the CDR3 is TGTGCCAGCAGCTTGGGTCTAGCGGGGGCCTTCACAGATACGCAGTATTTT.